One T cell receptor beta chain is described in this entry. Its antigen is not yet known. Within one base of it there is no much larger clone, and no base qualities were kept. The instrument given in TCRdb is Illumina HiSeq 1500. TCRdb trimmed the raw reads at Q25, called clones with MiXCR and kept productive beta chains. Each CDR3 protein appears once, grouped with its most common genes and DNA. The sample table shows nearly 550,000 distinct CDR3 sequences, and approximately 15% are seen once. 20% to 30% of the sample lies in the top ten. This sample stems from a study of T cell repertoires in cytomegalovirus infection (dated by TCRdb to about 2019). For context, the study as a whole: The HLA type of each donor mattered for the analysis, because public TCR beta signatures pointed to carriage of CMV infection along with the matching HLA type.

Broader findings and caveats from the paper: In both this cohort and an independent cohort of several hundred donors, the cumulative frequency of public TCR beta family members distinguished carriers of CMV infection plus the relevant HLA type. In the ex vivo response, HLA-C-restricted CMV-specific TCR beta clonotypes were dominant, and in two of eight donors the single most frequent clonotype came from this HLA-C-restricted group.

The CDR3 goes from the cysteine to the phenylalanine over 14 residues. The DNA shown is the 42-base CDR3, in frame from base 1. Taken from the germline V gene, the CDR1 and CDR2 loops are MRHNA and SNTAGT. Trimming at the junction amounts to 0 bases on V and 5 bases on J, and the germline ends lie 9 bases apart. This TCR came from a human donor in good health (CMV status not recorded). Some clones in this sample may be carry-over from other donors' samples. The source material was CD8+ T cells from PBMCs. The chain is encoded by TRBV6-4 joined to TRBJ2-3; TRBD2 is a weak D gene call, 6 bases matching. Here the CDR3 is given as CASSDSRGGDTQYF. The DNA is as follows: TGTGCCAGCAGTGACTCGAGGGGAGGAGATACGCAGTATTTT.